This T cell receptor (beta chain) was captured in a study of T cells in Graves' hyperthyroidism and ophthalmopathy. Study-level background: Blood from the periphery was taken at initial diagnosis, before any treatment.

Points from the study as a whole: Blood samples included most of the expanded thyroid clonotypes exceeding 0.001.

On this clonotype itself: What it recognizes is unknown.

RNA transcripts served as the template for amplifying TCR beta CDR3 regions. The primer set for the first-round RT-PCR of the TCR CDR3 was HTBI. TCRdb fed the multiplex PCR reads into MiXCR, producing one record per CDR3 protein. This sample yields about 840,000 distinct CDR3 sequences, of which around 38% are seen a single time; around 10% belongs to the top ten. Trimming shortened V by 8 bases and J by 5 bases, and 19 bases separated the two germline ends. This CDR3 contains 14 residues. From germline, CDR1 is WSHSY and CDR2 SAAADI. This chain connects TRBV10-2 to TRBJ2-7, with D maybe TRBD1 (5 bases). This clonotype was sampled from a man aged 18 to 30 with Graves' hyperthyroidism. The sample was blood. CDR3: CASLPESGFHEQYF. The CDR3, as DNA: TGCGCCAGCCTACCCGAGTCAGGGTTTCACGAGCAGTACTTC.